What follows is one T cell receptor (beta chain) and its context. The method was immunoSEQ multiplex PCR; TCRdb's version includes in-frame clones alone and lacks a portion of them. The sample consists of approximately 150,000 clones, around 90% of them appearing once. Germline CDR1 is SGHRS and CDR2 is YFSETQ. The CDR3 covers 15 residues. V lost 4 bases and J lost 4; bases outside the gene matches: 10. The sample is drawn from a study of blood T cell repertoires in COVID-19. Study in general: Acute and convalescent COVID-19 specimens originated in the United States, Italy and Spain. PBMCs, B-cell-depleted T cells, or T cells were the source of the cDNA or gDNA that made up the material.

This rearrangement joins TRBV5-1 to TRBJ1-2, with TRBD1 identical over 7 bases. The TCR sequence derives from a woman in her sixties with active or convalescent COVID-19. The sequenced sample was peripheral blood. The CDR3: CASSTGQPPGYGYTF. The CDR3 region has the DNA TGCGCCAGCAGCACGGGACAGCCGCCTGGCTATGGCTACACCTTC.